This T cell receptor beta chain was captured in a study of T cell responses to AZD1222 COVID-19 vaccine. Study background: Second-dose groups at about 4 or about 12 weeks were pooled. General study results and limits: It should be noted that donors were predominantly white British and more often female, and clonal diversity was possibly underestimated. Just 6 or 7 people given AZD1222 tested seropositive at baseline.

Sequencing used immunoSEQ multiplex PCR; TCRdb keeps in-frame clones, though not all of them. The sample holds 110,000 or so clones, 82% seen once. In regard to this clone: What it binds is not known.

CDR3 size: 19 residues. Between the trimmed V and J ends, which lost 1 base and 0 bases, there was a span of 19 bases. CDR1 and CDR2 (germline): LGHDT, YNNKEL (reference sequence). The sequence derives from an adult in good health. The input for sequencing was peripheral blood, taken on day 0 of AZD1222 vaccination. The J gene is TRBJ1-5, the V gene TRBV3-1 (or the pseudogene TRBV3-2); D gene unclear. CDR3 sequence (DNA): TGTGCCAGCAGCCAAGGAGGGTCGACCGCACCGTATAGCAATCAGCCCCAGCATTTT. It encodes CASSQGGSTAPYSNQPQHF.